Listed below are T cell receptor beta chains from one sample, sequenced in a study of T cells after yellow fever vaccination. TCRdb called the 5' RACE reads again in MiXCR, with one record for every CDR3 protein. The sample shows a few hundred thousand distinct CDR3 sequences, about 9.9% of them seen only once. This specimen consisted of PBMCs, obtained on the day of the first yellow fever vaccination. The receptors shown here come from a man younger than 35 who received the YFV17D yellow fever vaccine. The CDR3 runs from the conserved cysteine through the conserved F or W. D genes are given only for firm matches. For some rows the clone size is stated as once, few or many, or as a class when expanded; others skip it.

CDR3: CASRAPGYLNQPQHF; DNA: TGTGCCAGCAGAGCACCGGGGTACCTCAATCAGCCCCAGCATTTT; length: 15; size: many; D: -; V: TRBV2; J: TRBJ1-5
CDR3: CASARDSEKLFF; DNA: TGTGCGAGCGCCCGGGACAGTGAAAAACTGTTTTTT; length: 12; size: -; D: TRBD1; V: TRBV7-9; J: TRBJ1-4
CDR3: CASSATSTGLQGEAFF; DNA: TGTGCCAGCAGCGCGACTTCGACGGGCCTCCAAGGGGAAGCTTTCTTT; length: 16; size: -; D: -; V: TRBV9; J: TRBJ1-1
CDR3: CASSLQGARFTEAFF; DNA: TGTGCCAGCAGCTTACAGGGGGCGAGATTCACTGAAGCTTTCTTT; length: 15; size: -; D: TRBD1; V: TRBV7-2; J: TRBJ1-1
CDR3: CSVPRGYRETQYF; DNA: TGCAGCGTTCCTCGGGGCTACCGAGAGACCCAGTACTTC; length: 13; size: -; D: -; V: TRBV29-1; J: TRBJ2-5
CDR3: CASTGTGGAGELFF; DNA: TGCGCCAGCACCGGGACAGGGGGAGCCGGGGAGCTGTTTTTT; length: 14; size: many; D: TRBD1; V: TRBV10-1; J: TRBJ2-2
CDR3: CASRGIDRMNEQYF; DNA: TGTGCCAGTAGGGGGATCGACAGGATGAACGAGCAGTACTTC; length: 14; size: -; D: -; V: TRBV19; J: TRBJ2-7
CDR3: CASSYSLDIKDTEAFF; DNA: TGTGCCAGCAGTTACTCTCTAGACATAAAGGACACTGAAGCTTTCTTT; length: 16; size: -; D: -; V: TRBV6-5; J: TRBJ1-1
CDR3: CASSLDRFNQPQHF; DNA: TGTGCCAGCAGCTTAGACAGGTTTAATCAGCCCCAGCATTTT; length: 14; size: -; D: -; V: TRBV7-2; J: TRBJ1-5
CDR3: CASSYSGGGGFFEQYF; DNA: TGTGCCAGCAGTTACTCTGGCGGGGGGGGTTTCTTCGAGCAGTACTTC; length: 16; size: few; D: TRBD2; V: TRBV6-5; J: TRBJ2-7
CDR3: CSGEDNAYEQYF; DNA: TGCAGTGGGGAGGACAACGCCTACGAGCAGTACTTC; length: 12; size: -; D: -; V: TRBV20-1; J: TRBJ2-7
CDR3: CATSESASSYNEQFF; DNA: TGTGCCACCAGTGAGTCGGCCTCCTCCTACAATGAGCAGTTCTTC; length: 15; size: -; D: -; V: TRBV24-1; J: TRBJ2-1
CDR3: CASSWGGSGGQETQYF; DNA: TGTGCCAGCAGCTGGGGGGGTAGCGGGGGCCAAGAGACCCAGTACTTC; length: 16; size: -; D: TRBD2; V: TRBV7-7; J: TRBJ2-5
CDR3: CASSFDRANTEAFF; DNA: TGTGCCAGCAGCTTCGACAGGGCGAACACTGAAGCTTTCTTT; length: 14; size: many; D: TRBD1; V: TRBV2; J: TRBJ1-1
CDR3: CASSPPGTAAGANVLTF; DNA: TGTGCCAGCTCACCCCCCGGGACAGCTGCTGGGGCCAACGTCCTGACTTTC; length: 17; size: -; D: TRBD1; V: TRBV18; J: TRBJ2-6
CDR3: CSARDRGQLNYGYTF; DNA: TGCAGTGCTAGAGATCGGGGGCAGCTTAACTATGGCTACACCTTC; length: 15; size: -; D: -; V: TRBV20-1; J: TRBJ1-2
CDR3: CASSPLDTKETQYF; DNA: TGTGCCAGCAGCCCGTTGGACACGAAAGAGACCCAGTACTTC; length: 14; size: few; D: -; V: TRBV11-2; J: TRBJ2-5
CDR3: CASSLVGLRIAKNIQYF; DNA: TGTGCCAGCAGCTTAGTGGGTCTGCGGATAGCCAAAAACATTCAGTACTTC; length: 17; size: -; D: -; V: TRBV7-2; J: TRBJ2-4
CDR3: CAISGGPSYNEQFF; DNA: TGTGCCATCAGTGGGGGTCCTTCCTACAATGAGCAGTTCTTC; length: 14; size: -; D: -; V: TRBV10-3; J: TRBJ2-1
CDR3: CASSQGGRQPQHF; DNA: TGTGCCAGCAGCCAGGGGGGCAGGCAGCCCCAGCATTTT; length: 13; size: -; D: TRBD1; V: TRBV7-2; J: TRBJ1-5
CDR3: CASITDAGGAFF; DNA: TGCGCCAGCATAACGGACGCGGGGGGAGCTTTCTTT; length: 12; size: -; D: -; V: TRBV10-2; J: TRBJ1-1
CDR3: CSPSEQETQYF; DNA: TGCAGTCCCTCAGAACAAGAGACCCAGTACTTC; length: 11; size: -; D: -; V: TRBV20-1; J: TRBJ2-5